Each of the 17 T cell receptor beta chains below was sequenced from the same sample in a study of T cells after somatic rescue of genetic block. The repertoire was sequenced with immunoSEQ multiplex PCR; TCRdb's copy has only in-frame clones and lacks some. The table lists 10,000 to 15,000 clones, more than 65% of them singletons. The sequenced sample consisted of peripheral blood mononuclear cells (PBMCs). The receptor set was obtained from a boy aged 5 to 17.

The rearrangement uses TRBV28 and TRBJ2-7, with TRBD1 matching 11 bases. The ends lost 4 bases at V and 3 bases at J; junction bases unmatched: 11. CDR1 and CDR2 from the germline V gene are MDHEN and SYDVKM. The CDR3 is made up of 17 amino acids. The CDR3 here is CASSSIRDRGYIYEQYF. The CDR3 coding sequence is TGTGCCAGCAGTTCCATCCGGGACAGGGGGTATATCTACGAGCAGTACTTC. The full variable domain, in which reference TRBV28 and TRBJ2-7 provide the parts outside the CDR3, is DVKVTQSSRYLVKRTGEKVFLECVQDMDHENMFWYRQDPGLGLRLIYFSYDVKMKEKGDIPEGYSVSREKKERFSLILESASTNQTSMYLCASSSIRDRGYIYEQYFGPGTRLTVT.

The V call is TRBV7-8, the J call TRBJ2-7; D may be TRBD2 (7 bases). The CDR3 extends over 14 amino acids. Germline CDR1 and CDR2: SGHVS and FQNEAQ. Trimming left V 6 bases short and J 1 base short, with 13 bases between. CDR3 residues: CASSSGGSSYEQYF. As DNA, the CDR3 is TGTGCCAGCAGTTCGGGGGGCTCATCCTACGAGCAGTACTTC.

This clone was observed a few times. The CDR3 coding sequence is TGTGCCAGCAGCTTAGAATTCATAGGGCGGGGGACTTACAATGAGCAGTTCTTC. Its protein is CASSLEFIGRGTYNEQFF. The V gene is TRBV7-9, the J gene TRBJ2-1, with 7 positions matching TRBD2. The V segment lost 1 base and the J segment 4 bases; nucleotides outside the gene matches: 13. Germline CDR1 and CDR2: SEHNR and FQNEAQ (reference sequence). The CDR3 runs 18 residues.

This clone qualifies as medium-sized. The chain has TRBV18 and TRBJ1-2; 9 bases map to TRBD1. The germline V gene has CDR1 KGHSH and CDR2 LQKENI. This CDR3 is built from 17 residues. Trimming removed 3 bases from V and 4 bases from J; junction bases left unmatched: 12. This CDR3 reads CASSPPGQGGGGYGYTF. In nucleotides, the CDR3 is TGTGCCAGCTCACCTCCGGGACAGGGAGGAGGAGGCTATGGCTACACCTTC.

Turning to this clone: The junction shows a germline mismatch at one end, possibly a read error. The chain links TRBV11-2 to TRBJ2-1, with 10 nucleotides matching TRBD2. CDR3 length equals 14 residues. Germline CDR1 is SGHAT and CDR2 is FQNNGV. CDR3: CASSPTGGLAGVIF. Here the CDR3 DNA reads TGTGCCAGCAGCCCCACTGGGGGTCTAGCGGGAGTGATCTTC.

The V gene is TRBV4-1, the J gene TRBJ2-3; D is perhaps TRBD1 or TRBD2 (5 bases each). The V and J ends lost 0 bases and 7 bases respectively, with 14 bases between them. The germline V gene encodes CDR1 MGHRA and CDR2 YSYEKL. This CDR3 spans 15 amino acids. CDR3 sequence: CASSQEGRSHYTQYF. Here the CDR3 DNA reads TGCGCCAGCAGCCAAGAGGGACGATCCCACTATACGCAGTATTTT.

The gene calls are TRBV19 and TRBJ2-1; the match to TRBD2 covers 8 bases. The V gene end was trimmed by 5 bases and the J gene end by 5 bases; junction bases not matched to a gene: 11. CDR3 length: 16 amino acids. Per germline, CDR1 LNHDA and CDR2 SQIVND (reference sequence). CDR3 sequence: CASSPWGAGDHNEQFF. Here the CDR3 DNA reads TGTGCCAGTAGTCCCTGGGGAGCGGGAGACCACAATGAGCAGTTCTTC.

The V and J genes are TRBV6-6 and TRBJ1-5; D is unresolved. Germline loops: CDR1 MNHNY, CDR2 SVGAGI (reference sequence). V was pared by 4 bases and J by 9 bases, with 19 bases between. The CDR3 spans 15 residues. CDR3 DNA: TGTGCCAGCAGTTCCCCCGGGAAGGGTGAGGGGCCCCAGCATTTT. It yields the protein CASSSPGKGEGPQHF.

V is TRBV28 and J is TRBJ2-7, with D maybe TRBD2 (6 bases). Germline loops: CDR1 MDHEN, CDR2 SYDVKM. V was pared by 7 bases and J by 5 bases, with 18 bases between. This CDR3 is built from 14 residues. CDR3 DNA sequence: TGTGCCAGCACCTTTGGGAGGTTGAGGAACGAGCAGTACTTC. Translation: CASTFGRLRNEQYF.

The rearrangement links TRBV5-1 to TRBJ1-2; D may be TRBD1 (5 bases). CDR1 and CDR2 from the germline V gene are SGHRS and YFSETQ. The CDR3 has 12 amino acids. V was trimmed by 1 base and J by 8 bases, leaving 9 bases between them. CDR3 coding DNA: TGCGCCAGCAGCTTGACAGGCTACGGCTACACCTTC. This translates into CASSLTGYGYTF. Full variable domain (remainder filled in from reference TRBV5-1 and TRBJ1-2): KAGVTQTPRYLIKTRGQQVTLSCSPISGHRSVSWYQQTPGQGLQFLFEYFSETQRNKGNFPGRFSGRQFSNSRSEMNVSTLELGDSALYLCASSLTGYGYTFGSGTRLTVV.

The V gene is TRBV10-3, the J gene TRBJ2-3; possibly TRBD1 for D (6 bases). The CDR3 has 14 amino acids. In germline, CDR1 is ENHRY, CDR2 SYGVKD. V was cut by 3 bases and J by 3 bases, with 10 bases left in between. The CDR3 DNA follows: TGTGCCATCAGTGATTGGGGGCGGACAGATACGCAGTATTTT. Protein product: CAISDWGRTDTQYF.

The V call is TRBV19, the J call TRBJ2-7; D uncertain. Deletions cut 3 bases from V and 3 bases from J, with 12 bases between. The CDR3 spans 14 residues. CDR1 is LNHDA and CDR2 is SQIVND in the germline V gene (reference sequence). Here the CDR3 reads CASSMGFLLYEQYF. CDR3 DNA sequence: TGTGCCAGTAGTATGGGGTTCCTTCTCTACGAGCAGTACTTC.

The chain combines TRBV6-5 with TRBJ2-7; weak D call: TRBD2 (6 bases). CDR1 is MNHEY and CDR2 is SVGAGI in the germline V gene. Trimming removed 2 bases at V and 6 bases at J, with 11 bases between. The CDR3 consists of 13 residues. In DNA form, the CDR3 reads TGTGCCAGCAGTTACGGCGGGAAGGGCGAGCAGTACTTC. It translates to CASSYGGKGEQYF.

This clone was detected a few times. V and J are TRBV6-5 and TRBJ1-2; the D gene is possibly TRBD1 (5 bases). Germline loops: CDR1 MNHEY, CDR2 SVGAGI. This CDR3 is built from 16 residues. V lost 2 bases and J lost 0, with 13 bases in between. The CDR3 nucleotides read TGTGCCAGCAGTTACCTGGCAGGGTTCCCTAACTATGGCTACACCTTC. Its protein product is CASSYLAGFPNYGYTF.

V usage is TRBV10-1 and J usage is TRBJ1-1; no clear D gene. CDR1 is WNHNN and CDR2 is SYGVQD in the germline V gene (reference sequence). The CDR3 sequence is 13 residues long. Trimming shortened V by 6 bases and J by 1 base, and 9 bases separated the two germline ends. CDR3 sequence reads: CASSRWRNTEAFF. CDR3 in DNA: TGCGCCAGCAGCCGTTGGAGGAACACTGAAGCTTTCTTT.

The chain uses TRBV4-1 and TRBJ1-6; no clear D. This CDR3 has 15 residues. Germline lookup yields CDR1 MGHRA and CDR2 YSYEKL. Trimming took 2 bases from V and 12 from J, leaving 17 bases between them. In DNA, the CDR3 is TGCGCCAGCAGCCAACGCCGGGTGCTTGGTTTACCCCTCCACTTT. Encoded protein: CASSQRRVLGLPLHF.

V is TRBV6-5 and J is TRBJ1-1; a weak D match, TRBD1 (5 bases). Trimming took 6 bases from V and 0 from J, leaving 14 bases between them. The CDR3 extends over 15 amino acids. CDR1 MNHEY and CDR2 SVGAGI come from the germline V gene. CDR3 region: CASSQSGRMNTEAFF. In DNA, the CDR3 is TGTGCCAGCAGCCAGTCGGGACGAATGAACACTGAAGCTTTCTTT.